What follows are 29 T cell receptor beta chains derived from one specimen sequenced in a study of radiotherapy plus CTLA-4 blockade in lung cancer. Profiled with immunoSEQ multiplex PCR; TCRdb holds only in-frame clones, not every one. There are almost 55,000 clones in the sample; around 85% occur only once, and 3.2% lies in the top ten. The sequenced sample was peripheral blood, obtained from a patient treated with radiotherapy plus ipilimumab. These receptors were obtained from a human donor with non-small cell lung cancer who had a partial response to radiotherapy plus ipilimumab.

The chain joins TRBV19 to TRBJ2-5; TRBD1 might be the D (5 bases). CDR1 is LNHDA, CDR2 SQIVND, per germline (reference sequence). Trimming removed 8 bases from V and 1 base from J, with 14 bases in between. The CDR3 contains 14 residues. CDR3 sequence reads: CASAFRRGQETQYF. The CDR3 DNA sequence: TGTGCCAGTGCCTTCCGAAGGGGCCAAGAGACCCAGTACTTC.

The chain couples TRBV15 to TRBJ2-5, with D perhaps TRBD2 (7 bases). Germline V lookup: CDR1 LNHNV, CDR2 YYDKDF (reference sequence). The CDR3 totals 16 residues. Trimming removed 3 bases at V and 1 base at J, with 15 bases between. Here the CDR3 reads CATSRVRRGAQETQYF. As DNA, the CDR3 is TGTGCCACCAGCAGGGTTAGACGGGGGGCCCAAGAGACCCAGTACTTC.

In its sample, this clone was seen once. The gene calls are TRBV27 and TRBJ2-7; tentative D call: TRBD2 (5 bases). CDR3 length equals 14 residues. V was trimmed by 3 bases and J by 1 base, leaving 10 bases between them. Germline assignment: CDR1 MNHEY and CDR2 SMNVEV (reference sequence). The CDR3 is CASSFGVTSYEQYF. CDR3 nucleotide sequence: TGTGCCAGCAGTTTCGGGGTAACGTCCTACGAGCAGTACTTC.

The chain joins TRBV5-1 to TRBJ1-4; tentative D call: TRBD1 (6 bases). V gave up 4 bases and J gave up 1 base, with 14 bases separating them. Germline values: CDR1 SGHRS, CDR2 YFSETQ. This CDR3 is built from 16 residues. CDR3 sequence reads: CASSPPTGITNEKLFF. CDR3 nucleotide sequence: TGCGCCAGCAGCCCCCCTACAGGGATAACTAATGAAAAACTGTTTTTT.

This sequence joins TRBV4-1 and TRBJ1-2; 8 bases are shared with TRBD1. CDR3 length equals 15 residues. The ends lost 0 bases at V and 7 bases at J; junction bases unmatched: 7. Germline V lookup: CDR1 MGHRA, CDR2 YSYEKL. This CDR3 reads CASSQEGRGLGGYTF. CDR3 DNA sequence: TGCGCCAGCAGCCAAGAGGGCAGGGGGCTTGGTGGCTACACCTTC.

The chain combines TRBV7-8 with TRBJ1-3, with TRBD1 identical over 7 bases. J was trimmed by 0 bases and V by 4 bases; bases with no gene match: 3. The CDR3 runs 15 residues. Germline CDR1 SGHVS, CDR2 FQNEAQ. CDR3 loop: CASSSGQFSGNTIYF. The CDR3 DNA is TGTGCCAGCAGCTCGGGACAGTTCTCTGGAAACACCATATATTTT.

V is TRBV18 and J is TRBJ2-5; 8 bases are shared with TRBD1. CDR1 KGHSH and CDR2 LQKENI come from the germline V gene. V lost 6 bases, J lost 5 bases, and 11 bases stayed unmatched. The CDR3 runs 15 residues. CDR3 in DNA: TGTGCCAGCTCGTTCGGACAGGGAGGTCGGGAGACCCAGTACTTC. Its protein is CASSFGQGGRETQYF.

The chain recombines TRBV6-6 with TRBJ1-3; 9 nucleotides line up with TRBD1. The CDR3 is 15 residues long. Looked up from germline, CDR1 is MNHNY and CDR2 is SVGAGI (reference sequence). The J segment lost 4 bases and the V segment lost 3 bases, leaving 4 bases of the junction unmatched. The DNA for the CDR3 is TGTGCCAGCAGTTATTCCGGGACAGGGGGAAACACCATATATTTT. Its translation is CASSYSGTGGNTIYF.

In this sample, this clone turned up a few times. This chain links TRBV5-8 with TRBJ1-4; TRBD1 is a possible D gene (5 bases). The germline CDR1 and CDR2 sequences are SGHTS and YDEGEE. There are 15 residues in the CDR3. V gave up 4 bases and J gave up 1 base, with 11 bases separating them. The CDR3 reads CASSVSGLTNEKLFF. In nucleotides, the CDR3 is TGTGCCAGCAGCGTGTCAGGGTTAACTAATGAAAAACTGTTTTTT.

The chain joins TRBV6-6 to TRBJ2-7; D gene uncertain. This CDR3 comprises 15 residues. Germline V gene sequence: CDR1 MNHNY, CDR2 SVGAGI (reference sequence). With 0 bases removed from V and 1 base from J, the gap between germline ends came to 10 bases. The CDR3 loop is CASSYSYPGSYEQYF. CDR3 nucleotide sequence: TGTGCCAGCAGTTACTCTTATCCAGGTTCCTACGAGCAGTACTTC.

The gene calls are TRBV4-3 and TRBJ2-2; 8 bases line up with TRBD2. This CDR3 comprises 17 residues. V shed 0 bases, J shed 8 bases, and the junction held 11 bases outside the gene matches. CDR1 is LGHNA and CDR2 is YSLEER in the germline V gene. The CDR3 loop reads CASSQDHAGGPAGELFF. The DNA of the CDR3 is TGCGCCAGCAGCCAAGATCATGCGGGGGGCCCAGCGGGGGAGCTGTTTTTT.

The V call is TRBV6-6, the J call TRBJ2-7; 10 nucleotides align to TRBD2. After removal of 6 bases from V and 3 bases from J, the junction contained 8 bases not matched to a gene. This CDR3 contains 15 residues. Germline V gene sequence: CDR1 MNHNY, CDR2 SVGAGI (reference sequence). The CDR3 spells CASSPSGGAVYEQYF. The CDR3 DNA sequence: TGTGCCAGCAGCCCGAGCGGGGGGGCGGTCTACGAGCAGTACTTC.

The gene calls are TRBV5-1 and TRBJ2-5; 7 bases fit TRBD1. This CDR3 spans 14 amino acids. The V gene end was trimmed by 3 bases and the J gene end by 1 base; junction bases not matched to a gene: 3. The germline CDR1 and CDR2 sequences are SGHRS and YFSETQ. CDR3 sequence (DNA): TGCGCCAGCAGCTCCGGGACAGTCCAAGAGACCCAGTACTTC. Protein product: CASSSGTVQETQYF. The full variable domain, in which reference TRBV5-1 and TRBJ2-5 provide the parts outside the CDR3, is KAGVTQTPRYLIKTRGQQVTLSCSPISGHRSVSWYQQTPGQGLQFLFEYFSETQRNKGNFPGRFSGRQFSNSRSEMNVSTLELGDSALYLCASSSGTVQETQYFGPGTRLLVL.

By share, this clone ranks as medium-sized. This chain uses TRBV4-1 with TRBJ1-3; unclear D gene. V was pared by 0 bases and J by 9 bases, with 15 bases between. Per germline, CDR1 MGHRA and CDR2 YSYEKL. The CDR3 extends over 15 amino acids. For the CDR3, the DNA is TGCGCCAGCAGCCAAGACGGAGGGAAAGGGTCCACCATATATTTT. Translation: CASSQDGGKGSTIYF.

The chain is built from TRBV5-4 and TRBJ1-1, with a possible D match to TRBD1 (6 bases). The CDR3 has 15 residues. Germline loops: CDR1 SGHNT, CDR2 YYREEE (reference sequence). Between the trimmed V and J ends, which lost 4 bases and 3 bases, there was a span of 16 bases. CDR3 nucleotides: TGTGCCAGCAGCCTCTGGGGGGGGCGCGACACTGAAGCTTTCTTT. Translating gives CASSLWGGRDTEAFF.

This CDR3 is CASSPGAGVGYNEQFF. The CDR3 bases are TGCGCCAGCAGCCCGGGGGCGGGGGTTGGGTACAATGAGCAGTTCTTC. The chain carries TRBV4-1 and TRBJ2-1, with D possibly being TRBD2 (7 bases). The CDR3 contains 16 residues. Per germline, CDR1 MGHRA and CDR2 YSYEKL. Trimming shortened V by 4 bases and J by 4 bases, and 17 bases separated the two germline ends.

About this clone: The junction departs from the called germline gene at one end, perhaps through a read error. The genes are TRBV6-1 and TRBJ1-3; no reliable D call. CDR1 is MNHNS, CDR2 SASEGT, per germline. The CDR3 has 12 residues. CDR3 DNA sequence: TGTGCCAGCAGTGAAGCGTTTCGGCAGCCGACATTT. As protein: CASSEAFRQPTF.

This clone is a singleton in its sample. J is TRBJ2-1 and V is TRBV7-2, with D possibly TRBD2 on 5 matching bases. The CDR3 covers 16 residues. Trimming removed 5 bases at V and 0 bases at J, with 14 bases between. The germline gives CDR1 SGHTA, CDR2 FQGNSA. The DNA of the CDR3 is TGTGCCAGCAGCCCTAAGACGGGGAGCTCCTACAATGAGCAGTTCTTC. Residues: CASSPKTGSSYNEQFF.

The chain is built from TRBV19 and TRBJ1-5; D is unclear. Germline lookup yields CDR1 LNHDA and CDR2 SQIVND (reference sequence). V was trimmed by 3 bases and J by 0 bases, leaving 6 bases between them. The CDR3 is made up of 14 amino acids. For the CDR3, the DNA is TGTGCCAGTAGTATCTCAGTTAGCAATCAGCCCCAGCATTTT. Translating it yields CASSISVSNQPQHF.

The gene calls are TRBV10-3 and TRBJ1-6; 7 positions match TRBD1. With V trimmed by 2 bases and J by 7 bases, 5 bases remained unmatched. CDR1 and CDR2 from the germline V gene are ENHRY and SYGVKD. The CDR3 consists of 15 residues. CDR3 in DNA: TGTGCCATCAGTGAGGCGGGACAGACAAATTCACCCCTCCACTTT. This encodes CAISEAGQTNSPLHF.

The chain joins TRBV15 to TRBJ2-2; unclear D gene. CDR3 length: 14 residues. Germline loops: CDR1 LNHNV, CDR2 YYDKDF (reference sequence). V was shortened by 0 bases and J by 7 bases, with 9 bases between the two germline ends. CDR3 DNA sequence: TGTGCCACCAGCAGAGATCGTGCAGACGGGGAGCTGTTTTTT. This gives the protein CATSRDRADGELFF.

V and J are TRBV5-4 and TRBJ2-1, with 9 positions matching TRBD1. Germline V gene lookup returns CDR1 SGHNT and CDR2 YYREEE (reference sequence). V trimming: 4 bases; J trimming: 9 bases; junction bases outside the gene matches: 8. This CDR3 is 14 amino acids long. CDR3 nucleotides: TGTGCCAGCAGCCCCGGGACAGGGTCAGGTGAGCAGTTCTTC. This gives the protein CASSPGTGSGEQFF.

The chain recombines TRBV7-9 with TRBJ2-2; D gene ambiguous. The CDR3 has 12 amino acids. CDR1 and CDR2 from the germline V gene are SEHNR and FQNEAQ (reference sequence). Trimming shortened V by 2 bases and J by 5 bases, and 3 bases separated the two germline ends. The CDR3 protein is CASSLSTGELFF. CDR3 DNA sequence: TGTGCCAGCAGCTTATCAACCGGGGAGCTGTTTTTT.

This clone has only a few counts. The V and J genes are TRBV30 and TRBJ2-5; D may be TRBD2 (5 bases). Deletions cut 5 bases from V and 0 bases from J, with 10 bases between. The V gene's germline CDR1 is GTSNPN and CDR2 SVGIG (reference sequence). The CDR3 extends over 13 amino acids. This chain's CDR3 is CAWAPGYQETQYF. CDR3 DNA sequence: TGTGCCTGGGCCCCGGGGTACCAAGAGACCCAGTACTTC.

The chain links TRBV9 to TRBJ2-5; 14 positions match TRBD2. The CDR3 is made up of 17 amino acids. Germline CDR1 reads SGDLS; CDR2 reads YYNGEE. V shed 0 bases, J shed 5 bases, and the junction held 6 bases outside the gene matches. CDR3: CASSVGLAGGPRETQYF. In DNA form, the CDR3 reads TGTGCCAGCAGCGTAGGACTAGCGGGGGGGCCGAGGGAGACCCAGTACTTC.

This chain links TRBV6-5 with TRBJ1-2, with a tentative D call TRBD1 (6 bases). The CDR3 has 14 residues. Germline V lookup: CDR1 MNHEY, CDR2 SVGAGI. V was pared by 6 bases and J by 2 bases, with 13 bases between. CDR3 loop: CASSPFRGNYGYTF. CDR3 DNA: TGTGCCAGCAGCCCTTTTAGGGGGAACTATGGCTACACCTTC.

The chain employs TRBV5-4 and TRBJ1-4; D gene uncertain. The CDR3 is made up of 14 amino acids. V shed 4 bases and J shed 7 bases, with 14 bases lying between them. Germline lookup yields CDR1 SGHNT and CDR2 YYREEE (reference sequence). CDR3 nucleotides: TGTGCCAGCAGCCCCAACCTAGAAGCTGAAAAACTGTTTTTT. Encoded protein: CASSPNLEAEKLFF.

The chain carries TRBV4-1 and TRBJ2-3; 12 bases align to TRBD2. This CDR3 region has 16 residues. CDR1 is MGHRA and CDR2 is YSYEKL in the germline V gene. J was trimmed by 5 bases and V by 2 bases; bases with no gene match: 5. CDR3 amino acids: CASSQSGLAGIDTQYF. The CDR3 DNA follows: TGCGCCAGCAGCCAATCAGGACTAGCGGGGATAGATACGCAGTATTTT.

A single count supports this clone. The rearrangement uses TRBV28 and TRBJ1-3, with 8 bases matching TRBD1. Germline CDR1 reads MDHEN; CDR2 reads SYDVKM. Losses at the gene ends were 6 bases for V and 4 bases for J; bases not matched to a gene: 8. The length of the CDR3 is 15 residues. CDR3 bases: TGTGCCAGCAGAAGACAGGGGAACTTCGGAAACACCATATATTTT. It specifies CASRRQGNFGNTIYF.